The 18 T cell receptor beta chains in this list originate from one sample, sequenced in a study of technical replicates of blood from a handful of donors. Sequencing was performed with immunoSEQ multiplex PCR; in TCRdb, only in-frame clones are kept and a portion is missing. The sample records about 82,000 clones, roughly 95% being singletons. The sequenced material came from T cells isolated from PBMCs. The source is a human donor in good health.

This clone was detected only once. The chain joins TRBV23-1 to TRBJ2-7; TRBD1 matches 8 bases. TRBV23-1 is an ORF, and what it does is uncertain. This CDR3 region has 18 residues. V lost 1 base, J lost 5 bases, and 16 bases stayed unmatched. The CDR3 spells CASSQFPGQGAIKDEQYF. The CDR3, as DNA: TGCGCCAGCAGTCAATTCCCCGGGCAGGGGGCGATTAAGGACGAGCAGTACTTC.

The rearrangement links TRBV6-6 to TRBJ2-1; 14 positions agree with TRBD2. Per germline, CDR1 MNHNY and CDR2 SVGAGI (reference sequence). The CDR3 sequence is 16 residues long. V trimming: 6 bases; J trimming: 7 bases; junction bases outside the gene matches: 8. This CDR3 is CASRTRGTSGSNEQFF. CDR3 DNA sequence: TGTGCCAGCAGAACCCGAGGGACTAGCGGGAGTAATGAGCAGTTCTTC.

The chain combines TRBV19 with TRBJ1-5, with D hard to call. CDR1 and CDR2 (germline): LNHDA, SQIVND (reference sequence). This CDR3 has 17 amino acids. With 2 bases removed from V and 0 bases from J, the gap between germline ends came to 14 bases. The CDR3 region has the DNA TGTGCCAGTAGTATACCTCTGGGCTTCATTAGCAATCAGCCCCAGCATTTT. As protein: CASSIPLGFISNQPQHF.

V is TRBV11-1 and J is TRBJ2-1, with a possible D match to TRBD2 (6 bases). This CDR3 has 14 residues. V lost 5 bases, J lost 4 bases, and 12 bases lay in between. The germline V gene has CDR1 SGHAT and CDR2 FQDESV (reference sequence). This chain's CDR3 is CASSAGLEYNEQFF. CDR3 nucleotide sequence: TGTGCCAGCAGCGCGGGACTCGAATACAATGAGCAGTTCTTC.

The rearrangement joins TRBV5-3 to TRBJ2-1, with 7 bases fitting TRBD1. TRBV5-3 qualifies as an ORF whose function is uncertain. The CDR3 consists of 19 residues. Trimming at V came to 4 bases and at J to 6 bases, leaving 22 bases not matched to a gene. The CDR3 region is CARSHRQGRGRSRFNEQFF. CDR3 bases: TGTGCCAGAAGCCACAGACAGGGAAGGGGGCGATCCCGATTCAATGAGCAGTTCTTC.

The rearrangement joins TRBV5-4 to TRBJ1-5; D call uncertain. The CDR3 contains 13 residues. Trimming shortened V by 0 bases and J by 5 bases, and 6 bases separated the two germline ends. Per the germline V gene, CDR1 is SGHNT and CDR2 is YYREEE (reference sequence). The CDR3 DNA follows: TGTGCCAGCAGCTTGGACAGTGATCAGCCCCAGCATTTT. Amino acids: CASSLDSDQPQHF.

This rearrangement joins TRBV18 to TRBJ2-3; 8 nucleotides line up with TRBD2. The trim removed 3 bases at V and 0 bases at J, leaving 8 bases unmatched. This CDR3 region has 17 residues. Germline values: CDR1 KGHSH, CDR2 LQKENI. Written as DNA, the CDR3 is TGTGCCAGCTCACCTACTGAGGCTAGCGGGAGCACAGATACGCAGTATTTT. Amino acid sequence: CASSPTEASGSTDTQYF.

J is TRBJ2-5 and V is TRBV11-2, with 9 bases matching TRBD1. Germline CDR1 and CDR2: SGHAT and FQNNGV. The CDR3 is 14 amino acids. Trimming at V came to 3 bases and at J to 5 bases, leaving 4 bases not matched to a gene. DNA of the CDR3: TGTGCCAGCAGCTTGGGACAGGGTCGGGAGACCCAGTACTTC. This sequence encodes CASSLGQGRETQYF.

The chain employs TRBV2 and TRBJ2-1, with TRBD1 matching 7 bases. CDR3 length: 15 residues. V trimming: 5 bases; J trimming: 0 bases; junction bases outside the gene matches: 4. Germline CDR1 is SNHLY and CDR2 is FYNNEI. CDR3 DNA sequence: TGTGCCAGCAGTTACGGACAGGCCTCCTACAATGAGCAGTTCTTC. Its protein is CASSYGQASYNEQFF.

The chain uses TRBV11-2 and TRBJ1-2, with a possible D match to TRBD1 (5 bases). V lost 3 bases to trimming and J lost 3 bases, with 8 bases between them. Germline loops: CDR1 SGHAT, CDR2 FQNNGV. The CDR3 length is 13 residues. The CDR3 DNA is TGTGCCAGCAGCTTTCAGGGCGACTATGGCTACACCTTC. It is translated as CASSFQGDYGYTF. Combining the CDR3 with reference TRBV11-2 and TRBJ1-2 gives the whole variable domain EAGVAQSPRYKIIEKRQSVAFWCNPISGHATLYWYQQILGQGPKLLIQFQNNGVVDDSQLPKDRFSAERLKGVDSTLKIQPAKLEDSAVYLCASSFQGDYGYTFGSGTRLTVV.

This sequence joins TRBV27 and TRBJ1-2; 8 bases match TRBD1. V gave up 3 bases and J gave up 6 bases; unmatched junction bases: 3. The CDR3 is 13 residues long. Germline V lookup: CDR1 MNHEY, CDR2 SMNVEV (reference sequence). The CDR3 loop is CASSFGQGDGYTF. CDR3 bases: TGTGCCAGCAGTTTCGGACAGGGTGATGGCTACACCTTC.

V is TRBV18 and J is TRBJ1-1; unclear D gene. CDR1 and CDR2 (germline): KGHSH, LQKENI. The V end was cut by 2 bases, the J end by 2 bases, with 12 bases between. The CDR3 is 15 amino acids. The CDR3 sequence: CASSPTREANTEAFF. The DNA of the CDR3 is TGTGCCAGCTCACCAACCCGGGAGGCAAACACTGAAGCTTTCTTT.

The J gene is TRBJ2-6, the V gene TRBV19; no clear D gene. The CDR3 contains 15 residues. Trimming removed 1 base at V and 0 bases at J, with 4 bases between. Germline values: CDR1 LNHDA, CDR2 SQIVND (reference sequence). The CDR3 DNA reads TGTGCCAGTAGTATAGCTATCTCTGGGGCCAACGTCCTGACTTTC. Amino acid sequence: CASSIAISGANVLTF. Full variable domain (remainder filled in from reference TRBV19 and TRBJ2-6): DGGITQSPKYLFRKEGQNVTLSCEQNLNHDAMYWYRQDPGQGLRLIYYSQIVNDFQKGDIAEGYSVSREKKESFPLTVTSAQKNPTAFYLCASSIAISGANVLTFGAGSRLTVL.

The V call is TRBV6-6, the J call TRBJ1-5; TRBD1 agrees at 8 bases. V shed 5 bases and J 3 bases; nucleotides not matched to a gene: 3. The CDR3 totals 14 residues. Germline V lookup: CDR1 MNHNY, CDR2 SVGAGI (reference sequence). In DNA form, the CDR3 reads TGTGCCAGCAGTCCGACAGGGGCCAATCAGCCCCAGCATTTT. This sequence encodes CASSPTGANQPQHF.

J is TRBJ2-7 and V is TRBV9, with 9 bases aligning to TRBD2. The CDR3 spans 18 residues. The germline gives CDR1 SGDLS, CDR2 YYNGEE. V trimming: 3 bases; J trimming: 2 bases; junction bases outside the gene matches: 15. CDR3 nucleotides: TGTGCCAGCAGCGGAGGGGGTAGCGGGAGCGGAATTCCCTACGAGCAGTACTTC. It encodes CASSGGGSGSGIPYEQYF.

This clone was found once. This rearrangement joins TRBV9 to TRBJ2-5; D is perhaps TRBD2 (6 bases). The CDR3 spans 17 residues. V shed 0 bases and J shed 4 bases, with 19 bases lying between them. Germline V CDR1 and CDR2: SGDLS, YYNGEE. The DNA of the CDR3 is TGTGCCAGCAGCGTAGAGGGAGGAGCGGTGAATGGAGAGACCCAGTACTTC. Its translation is CASSVEGGAVNGETQYF.

The chain couples TRBV7-3 to TRBJ2-7; D is uncertain. CDR1 and CDR2 (germline): SGHTA, FQGTGA. The germline V and J ends were trimmed by 2 bases and 2 bases, with 13 bases remaining between them. The CDR3 is 15 amino acids. CDR3 amino acids: CASSLAPSTPYEQYF. In DNA, the CDR3 is TGTGCCAGCAGCTTAGCTCCTAGTACTCCCTACGAGCAGTACTTC. The full variable domain, in which reference TRBV7-3 and TRBJ2-7 provide the parts outside the CDR3, is GAGVSQTPSNKVTEKGKYVELRCDPISGHTALYWYRQSLGQGPEFLIYFQGTGAADDSGLPNDRFFAVRPEGSVSTLKIQRTERGDSAVYLCASSLAPSTPYEQYFGPGTRLTVT.

The J gene is TRBJ2-2, the V gene TRBV5-6; D not resolved. There are 14 residues in the CDR3. Germline V gene sequence: CDR1 SGHDT, CDR2 YYEEEE. V dropped 1 base and J dropped 1 base, with 5 bases sitting between them. CDR3 protein: CASSLLLNTGELFF. The CDR3 nucleotides are TGTGCCAGCAGCTTGCTTTTGAACACCGGGGAGCTGTTTTTT.